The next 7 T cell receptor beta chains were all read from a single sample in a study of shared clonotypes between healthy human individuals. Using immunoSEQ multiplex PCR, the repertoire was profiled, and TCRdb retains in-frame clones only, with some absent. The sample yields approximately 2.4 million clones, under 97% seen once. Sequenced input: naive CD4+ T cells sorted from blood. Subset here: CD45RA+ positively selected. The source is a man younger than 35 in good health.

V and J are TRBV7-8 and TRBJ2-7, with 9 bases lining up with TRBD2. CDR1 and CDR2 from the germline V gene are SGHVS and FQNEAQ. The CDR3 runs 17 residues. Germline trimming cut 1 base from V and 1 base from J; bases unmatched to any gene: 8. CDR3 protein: CASSLVVRREGSYEQYF. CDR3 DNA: TGTGCCAGCAGCTTAGTTGTACGGCGGGAGGGTTCCTACGAGCAGTACTTC. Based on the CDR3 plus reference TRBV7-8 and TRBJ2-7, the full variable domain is GAGVSQSPRYKVAKRGQDVALRCDPISGHVSLFWYQQALGQGPEFLTYFQNEAQLDKSGLPSDRFFAERPEGSVSTLKIQRTQQEDSAVYLCASSLVVRREGSYEQYFGPGTRLTVT.

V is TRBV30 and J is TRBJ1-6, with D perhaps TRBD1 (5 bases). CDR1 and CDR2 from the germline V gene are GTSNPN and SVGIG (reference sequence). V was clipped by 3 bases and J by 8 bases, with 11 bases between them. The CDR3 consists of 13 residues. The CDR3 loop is CAWRGLGDSPLHF. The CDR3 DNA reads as TGTGCCTGGAGGGGACTGGGCGATTCACCCCTCCACTTT.

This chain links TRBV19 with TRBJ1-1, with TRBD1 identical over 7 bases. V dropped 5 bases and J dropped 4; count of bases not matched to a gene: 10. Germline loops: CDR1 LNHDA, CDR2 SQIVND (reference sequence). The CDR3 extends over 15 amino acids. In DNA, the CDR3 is TGTGCCAGTAGTCCCCTCAGGCGGACAGGCACTGAAGCTTTCTTT. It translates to CASSPLRRTGTEAFF.

Here the CDR3 DNA reads TGCGCCCCTCTAGGTGCTAGCACAGATACGCAGTATTTT. Its translation is CAPLGASTDTQYF. The V call is TRBV10-1, the J call TRBJ2-3; no clear D gene. This CDR3 has 13 residues. Germline assignment: CDR1 WNHNN and CDR2 SYGVQD (reference sequence). Trimming removed 11 bases from V and 0 bases from J, with 12 bases in between.

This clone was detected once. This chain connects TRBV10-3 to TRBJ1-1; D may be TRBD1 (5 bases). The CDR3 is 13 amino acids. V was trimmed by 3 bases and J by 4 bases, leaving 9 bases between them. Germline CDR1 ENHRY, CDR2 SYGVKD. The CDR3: CAISDREGTEAFF. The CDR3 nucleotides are TGTGCCATCAGTGACAGGGAGGGCACTGAAGCTTTCTTT.

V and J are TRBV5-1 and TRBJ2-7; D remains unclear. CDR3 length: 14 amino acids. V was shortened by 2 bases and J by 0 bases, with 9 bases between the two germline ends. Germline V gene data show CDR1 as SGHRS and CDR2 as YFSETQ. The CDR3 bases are TGCGCCAGCAGCTTAGCCCATGGCTCCTACGAGCAGTACTTC. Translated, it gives CASSLAHGSYEQYF.

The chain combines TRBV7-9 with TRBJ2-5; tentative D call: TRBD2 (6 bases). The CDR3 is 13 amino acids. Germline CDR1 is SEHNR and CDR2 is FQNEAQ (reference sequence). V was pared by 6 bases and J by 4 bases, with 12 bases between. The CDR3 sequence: CASRRETSETQYF. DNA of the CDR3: TGTGCCAGCAGGCGGGAAACCTCAGAGACCCAGTACTTC.